The present T cell receptor beta chain was sequenced within a study of T cell responses to AZD1222 COVID-19 vaccine (dated by TCRdb to the early 2020s). About the study as a whole: TCR sequencing covered over 230 trial participants: nearly 210 given two doses of AZD1222 and approximately 26 given two doses of MenACWY control vaccine. Enrollment into the trials was organized by age into subgroups of 18-55, 56-69 and 70-plus years, and those subgroups contained roughly 140, 27 and 60 TCR-sequenced participants, respectively.

Read against the paper, the sample's time point label means: about 28 days (+/-7) after the second vaccine dose. AZD1222 recipients with second doses at about 4 weeks or about 12 weeks were pooled, because spike-specific TCR depth and breadth did not differ between schedules. Samples from vaccinated people were obtained from the UK trials COV001 and COV002, which included a single-blind randomized controlled phase 2/3 trial of AZD1222 (ChAdOx1 nCoV-19) in healthy adults. For TCRbeta chain sequencing, PBMC samples were collected from trial participants at day 0 and at day 28 after the second dose. The CDR3 regions of human TCRbeta chains were subjected to immunosequencing. In the source study's methods: TCRs in the repertoires were compared against a reference library of SARS-CoV-2-specific TCRs that had been generated with the MIRA antigen-specificity platform. Breadth meant the fraction of unique TCRs that were SARS-CoV-2-associated, whereas depth meant the fraction of total T cells that were SARS-CoV-2-associated. Using the MIRA data, each spike-specific TCR was mapped to the spike region that the TCR reacts to and placed in a CD4 or CD8 class. Log10-transformed breadth and depth values were compared by one-way ANOVA with Sidak's multiple comparisons tests. Drawn from immuneACCESS, this table holds only the in-frame rearrangements with V and J called that TCRdb kept. Clones are partly lost; checked studies trace under half to an unresolved V gene and leave the rest unexplained. D and trimming come from the DNA, and the V and J calls and clone size come from that table. The sample data list tens of thousands of clones, and roughly 90% of these were observed just once. The ten largest account for around 10% of the sample.

Note on this clone: Its recognized antigen is unknown. Per-nucleotide qualities are absent, and no much larger clonotype sits a single base away.

According to the germline V gene (reference sequence), CDR1 reads SEHNR and CDR2 reads FQNEAQ. Inclusive of the bounding cysteine and phenylalanine, the CDR3 is 15 residues long. Of the read, only the CDR3 DNA is kept; its 45 bases are in frame from base 1. V and J lose 4 bases and 0 bases, and a span of 12 bases separates them. Paper-wide results and their limitations: The 56-69-year group was small, and its depth increase did not reach significance, likely because of low power. Participants were mostly white British and included more females than males, and it was suggested by the authors that clonal diversity may have been underestimated. CD4 TCRs associated with the vaccine covered the entire spike protein, and the dominant responses were in regions 160-218 and 743-854. Only a handful of AZD1222 recipients were SARS-CoV-2 seropositive at baseline, limiting conclusions about previously exposed vaccinees. Epitopes outside the regions mutated in the B.1.351 and B.1.1.7 variants were reportedly recognized by nearly half of the unique spike-specific TCRs. No day 14 peak-response samples were available, so repertoires were characterized only after the peak T cell response. Spike-specific TCR breadth and depth rose significantly after two AZD1222 doses compared with day 0 and with MenACWY recipients.

The starting material was peripheral blood, obtained 28 days after the second AZD1222 dose. The sequence links TRBV7-9 to TRBJ2-5; the D gene is not confidently resolved. The sequence was collected from an adult who received the AZD1222 COVID-19 vaccine. The bases are TGTGCCAGCAGCTGGGTCCGGGCGTACCAAGAGACCCAGTACTTC. Its protein is CASSWVRAYQETQYF.